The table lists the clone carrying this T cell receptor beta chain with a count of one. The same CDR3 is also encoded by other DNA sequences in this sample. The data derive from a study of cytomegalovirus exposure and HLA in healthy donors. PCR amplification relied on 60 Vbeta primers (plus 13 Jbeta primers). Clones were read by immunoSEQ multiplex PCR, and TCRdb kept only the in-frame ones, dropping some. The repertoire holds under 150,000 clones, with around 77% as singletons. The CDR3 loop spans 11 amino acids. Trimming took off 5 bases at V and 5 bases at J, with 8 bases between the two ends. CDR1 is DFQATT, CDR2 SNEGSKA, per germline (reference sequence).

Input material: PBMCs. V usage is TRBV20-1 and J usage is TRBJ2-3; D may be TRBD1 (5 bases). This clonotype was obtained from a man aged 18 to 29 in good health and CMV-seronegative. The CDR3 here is CSALQGDTQYF. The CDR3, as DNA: TGCAGTGCTCTCCAGGGAGATACGCAGTATTTT.